The T cell receptor beta chain described here comes from a study of regulatory T cells in long-lasting Graves disease. The CDR3 contains 13 residues. The germline gives CDR1 SNHLY, CDR2 FYNNEI. The V end lost 6 bases, the J end lost 4 bases, and 12 bases lay between the germline ends. This clonotype was picked up many times. Arm-PCR of CDR3 regions and iRepertoire HTBI primers were the basis on which TCR beta libraries were built. Each CDR3 protein is one row after TCRdb ran MiXCR on the multiplex PCR reads. The table lists 400,000 to 500,000 distinct CDR3 sequences, about 15% of them singletons. Regarding time point: newly diagnosed GD, antithyroid drugs for less than 3 months. The TCR library was prepared using RNA isolated from PBMCs. This sample also appeared in a second study, on T cells in Graves' hyperthyroidism and ophthalmopathy. That paper adds: Uncontrolled infection, other autoimmune disease, pregnancy or lactation led to exclusion.

The material was peripheral blood mononuclear cells (PBMCs), obtained at new diagnosis, from a patient treated with antithyroid drugs. V gene TRBV2 combines with J gene TRBJ1-1; D is unclear. The origin of this receptor is a woman under 30 with Graves disease. For the CDR3, the DNA is TGTGCCAGCAGCGCCCAGATGGGCACTGAAGCTTTCTTT. It translates to CASSAQMGTEAFF.